Listed here is a single T cell receptor beta chain. Template switching by 5'RACE produced TCR cDNA, adding a universal primer site and UMIs. TCRdb analysed the 5' RACE reads with MiXCR anew, one entry per CDR3 protein. The sample records 42,000 or so distinct CDR3 sequences, 6.8% being singletons. The sample comes from a study of T cells after yellow fever vaccination. Study summary: The authors prepared low-cell-number fractions using SMART-Seq v4 Ultra Low Input. Study conclusions and caveats: Post-booster samples contained most primary-vaccination clones (around 95% CD4, about 90% CD8). FACS-sorted repertoires could harbor abundant contaminating bulk-population clonotypes.

CDR1 is MNHNS and CDR2 is SASEGT in the germline V gene. Trimming pared 5 bases from V and 2 bases from J, leaving 14 bases between. The CDR3 runs 15 residues. The source is a man aged 30 to 45 who received the YFV17D yellow fever vaccine. Sample: CD8+ T cells not binding an NS4B(214-222) dextramer, sorted from PBMCs, taken 45 days after the yellow fever booster vaccination. The rearrangement links TRBV6-1 to TRBJ2-3; D unclear. CDR3 sequence reads: CASSPNGASTDTQYF. CDR3 nucleotide sequence: TGTGCCAGCAGTCCTAACGGTGCTTCCACAGATACGCAGTATTTT.